Listed below are T cell receptor beta chains from one sample, sequenced in a study of CXCR3-negative and CXCR3-positive naive CD8 T cells. TCRdb re-called the 5' RACE reads; every CDR3 protein appears as one record, without DNA. Its listing shows about 150,000 distinct CDR3 sequences. The sample consisted of naive CXCR3+ CD8+ T cells from blood. Receptors were obtained from a human donor in good health. Some clones in this sample may be carry-over from other donors' samples. The CDR3 runs from the conserved cysteine through the conserved F or W.

J	V	CDR3
TRBJ1-2	TRBV12-3/TRBV12-4	CASNAGLRSYGYTF
TRBJ2-1	TRBV29-1	CSVLGAGGEQFF
TRBJ1-1	TRBV14	CASSHDRIEAFF
TRBJ2-1	TRBV9	CASSVGGHYNEQFF
TRBJ2-5	TRBV12-3/TRBV12-4	CASSRPSQETQYF
TRBJ2-7	TRBV7-9	CASSPPENSYEQYF
TRBJ2-1	TRBV29-1	CSVEGSANEQFF
TRBJ2-7	TRBV19	CASSDRGPYEQYF
TRBJ2-2	TRBV6-1	CASMLGSGELFF
TRBJ2-7	TRBV13	CASSFGTDVYEQYF
TRBJ2-1	TRBV20-1	CSASLMGLVYNEQFF
TRBJ2-5	TRBV28	CASSSGREETQYF
TRBJ1-1	TRBV2	CASSDRDRGPNTEAFF
TRBJ2-1	TRBV3-1	CASSQEWRSAGGHEQFF
TRBJ2-7	TRBV29-1	CSVELDRGGSYEQYF
TRBJ2-7	TRBV6-2/TRBV6-3	CASRATKTSGEDEQYF
TRBJ2-1	TRBV19	CASSSPWTNHDYNEQFF
TRBJ2-2	TRBV7-7	CASSLGAKAANTGELFF
TRBJ2-7	TRBV20-1	CSAQLGDYEQYF
TRBJ1-1	TRBV5-5	CASSLGGGANTEAFF
TRBJ2-2	TRBV4-2	CASSQDPGGGELFF
TRBJ2-7	TRBV15	CATSRGQGSYEQYF
TRBJ2-2	TRBV29-1	CSVDQDNTGELFF
TRBJ2-7	TRBV27	CASSLWGASGTDGYEQYF
TRBJ1-1	TRBV29-1	CSVEVGQMNTEAFF
TRBJ2-1	TRBV29-1	CSVPAGHSNEQFF
TRBJ2-2	TRBV5-1	CASSWGQQGMTGELFF
TRBJ2-3	TRBV7-2	CASSSLGDYPNTQYF
TRBJ1-1	TRBV7-9	CASSLAGATEAFF
TRBJ2-1	TRBV5-1	CASSWGTGGEQFF
TRBJ1-1	TRBV7-9	CASSSQTGGPEAFF